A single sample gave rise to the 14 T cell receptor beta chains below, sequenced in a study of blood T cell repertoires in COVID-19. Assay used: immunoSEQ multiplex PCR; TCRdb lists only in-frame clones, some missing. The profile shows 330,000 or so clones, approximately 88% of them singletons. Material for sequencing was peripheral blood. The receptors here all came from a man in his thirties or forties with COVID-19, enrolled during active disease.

CDR3 sequence: CASSFGQGEYYGYTF. The DNA of the CDR3 is TGTGCCAGCAGCTTCGGACAGGGAGAATACTATGGCTACACCTTC. The V call is TRBV7-8, the J call TRBJ1-2, with TRBD1 identical over 8 bases. Germline CDR1 is SGHVS and CDR2 is FQNEAQ. This CDR3 has 15 amino acids. V was pared by 3 bases and J by 3 bases, with 6 bases of the junction left unmatched. The full variable domain, completed using reference TRBV7-8 and TRBJ1-2, is GAGVSQSPRYKVAKRGQDVALRCDPISGHVSLFWYQQALGQGPEFLTYFQNEAQLDKSGLPSDRFFAERPEGSVSTLKIQRTQQEDSAVYLCASSFGQGEYYGYTFGSGTRLTVV.

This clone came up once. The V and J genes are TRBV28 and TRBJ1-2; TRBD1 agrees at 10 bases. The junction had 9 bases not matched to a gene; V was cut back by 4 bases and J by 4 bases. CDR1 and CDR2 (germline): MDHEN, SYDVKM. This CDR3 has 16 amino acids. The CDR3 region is CASSSGWTGGGYGYTF. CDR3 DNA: TGTGCCAGCAGTTCAGGCTGGACAGGGGGGGGCTATGGCTACACCTTC.

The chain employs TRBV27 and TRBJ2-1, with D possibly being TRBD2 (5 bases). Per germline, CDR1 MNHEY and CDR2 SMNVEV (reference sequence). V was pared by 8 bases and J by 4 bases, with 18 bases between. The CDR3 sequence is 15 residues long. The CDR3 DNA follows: TGTGCCAGCCATCCGGTGGACCGGGGTTACAATGAGCAGTTCTTC. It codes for CASHPVDRGYNEQFF.

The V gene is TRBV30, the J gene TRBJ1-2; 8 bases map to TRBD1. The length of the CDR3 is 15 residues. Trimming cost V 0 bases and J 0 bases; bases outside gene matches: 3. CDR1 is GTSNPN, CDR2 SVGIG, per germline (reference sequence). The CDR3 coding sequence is TGTGCCTGGAGTGTCGGACAGGGAGCTAACTATGGCTACACCTTC. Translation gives CAWSVGQGANYGYTF.

The CDR3 coding sequence is TGTGCCAGCAGCAACCAACGGGACACTGAAGCTTTCTTT. Translating gives CASSNQRDTEAFF. V and J are TRBV7-3 and TRBJ1-1; D ambiguous. Per germline, CDR1 SGHTA and CDR2 FQGTGA. This CDR3 is 13 amino acids long. The V and J ends lost 5 bases and 3 bases respectively, with 10 bases between them.

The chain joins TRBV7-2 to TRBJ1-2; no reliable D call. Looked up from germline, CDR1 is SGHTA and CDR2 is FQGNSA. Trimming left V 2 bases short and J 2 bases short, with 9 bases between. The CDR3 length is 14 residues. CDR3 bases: TGTGCCAGCAGCTTATCTGCGGCCAACTATGGCTACACCTTC. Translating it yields CASSLSAANYGYTF.

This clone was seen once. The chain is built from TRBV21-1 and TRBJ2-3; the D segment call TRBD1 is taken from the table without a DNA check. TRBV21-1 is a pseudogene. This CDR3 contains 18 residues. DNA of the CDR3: TGTGCCAGCAGCACAAGTGGGACAGGACTTTTTAGCACAGATACGCAGTATTTT. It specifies CASSTSGTGLFSTDTQYF.

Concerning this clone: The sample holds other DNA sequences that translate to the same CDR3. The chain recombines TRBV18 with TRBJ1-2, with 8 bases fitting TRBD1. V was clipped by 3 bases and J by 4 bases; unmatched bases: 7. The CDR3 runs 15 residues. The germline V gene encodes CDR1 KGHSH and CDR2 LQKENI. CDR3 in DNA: TGTGCCAGCTCACCCCCTGGAACAGGGGGCTATGGCTACACCTTC. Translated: CASSPPGTGGYGYTF.

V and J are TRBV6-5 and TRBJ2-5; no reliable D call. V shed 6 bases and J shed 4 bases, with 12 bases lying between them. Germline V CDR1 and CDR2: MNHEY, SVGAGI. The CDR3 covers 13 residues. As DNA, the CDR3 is TGTGCCAGCAGGGAGCGACCACCAGAGACCCAGTACTTC. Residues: CASRERPPETQYF.

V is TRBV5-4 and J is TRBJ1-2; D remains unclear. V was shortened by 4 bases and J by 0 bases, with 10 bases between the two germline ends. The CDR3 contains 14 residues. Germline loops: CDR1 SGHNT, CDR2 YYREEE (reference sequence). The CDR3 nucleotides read TGTGCCAGCAGCACCCCAAGCTCTAACTATGGCTACACCTTC. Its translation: CASSTPSSNYGYTF.

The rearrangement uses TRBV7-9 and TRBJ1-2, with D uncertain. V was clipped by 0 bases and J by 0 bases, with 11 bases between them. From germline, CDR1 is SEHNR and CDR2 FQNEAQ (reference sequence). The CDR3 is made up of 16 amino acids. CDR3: CASSLAGRGSNYGYTF. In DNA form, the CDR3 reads TGTGCCAGCAGCTTAGCCGGTCGCGGTTCTAACTATGGCTACACCTTC. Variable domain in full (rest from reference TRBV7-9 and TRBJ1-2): DTGVSQNPRHKITKRGQNVTFRCDPISEHNRLYWYRQTLGQGPEFLTYFQNEAQLEKSRLLSDRFSAERPKGSFSTLEIQRTEQGDSAMYLCASSLAGRGSNYGYTFGSGTRLTVV.

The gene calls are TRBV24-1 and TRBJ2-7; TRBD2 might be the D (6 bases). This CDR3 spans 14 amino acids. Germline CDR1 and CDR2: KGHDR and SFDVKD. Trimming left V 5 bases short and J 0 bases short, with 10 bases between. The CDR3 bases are TGTGCCACCAGTGCGAGGGGAGGCTCCTACGAGCAGTACTTC. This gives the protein CATSARGGSYEQYF.

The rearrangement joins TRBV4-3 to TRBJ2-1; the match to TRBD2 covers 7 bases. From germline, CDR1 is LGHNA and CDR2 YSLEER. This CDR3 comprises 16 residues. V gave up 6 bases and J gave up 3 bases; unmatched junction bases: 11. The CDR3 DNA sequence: TGCGCCAGCAGTCGCGAGCTAGCGGTAATCTACAATGAGCAGTTCTTC. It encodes CASSRELAVIYNEQFF.

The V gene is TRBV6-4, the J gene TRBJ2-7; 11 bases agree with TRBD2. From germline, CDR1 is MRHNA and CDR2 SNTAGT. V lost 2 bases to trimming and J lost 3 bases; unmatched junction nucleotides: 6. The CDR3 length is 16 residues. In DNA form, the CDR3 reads TGTGCCAGCAGTGACGCGTTAGCGGGGGGGGACTACGAGCAGTACTTC. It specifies CASSDALAGGDYEQYF.